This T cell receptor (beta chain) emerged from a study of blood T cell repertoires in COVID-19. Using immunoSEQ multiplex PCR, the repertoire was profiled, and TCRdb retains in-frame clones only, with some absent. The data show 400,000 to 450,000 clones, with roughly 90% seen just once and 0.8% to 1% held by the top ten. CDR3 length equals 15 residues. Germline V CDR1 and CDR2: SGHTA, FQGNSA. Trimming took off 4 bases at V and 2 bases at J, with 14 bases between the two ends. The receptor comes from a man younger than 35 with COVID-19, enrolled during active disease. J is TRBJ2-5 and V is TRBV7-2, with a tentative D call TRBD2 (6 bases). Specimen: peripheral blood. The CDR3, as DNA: TGTGCCAGCAGCTGGGACTCCCGAACACAAGAGACCCAGTACTTC. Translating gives CASSWDSRTQETQYF.